This TCR beta chain stems from a study of T cell changes during pregnancy in multiple sclerosis. TCRdb's copy holds only in-frame clones and misses some; the assay was immunoSEQ multiplex PCR. Of about 83,000 clones in the sample, about 90% were seen once. Trimming removed 4 bases from V and 4 bases from J; junction bases left unmatched: 13. Germline V CDR1 and CDR2: SGHTA, FQGNSA. This CDR3 comprises 17 residues. The TCR sequence derives from a female donor in good health, serving as a control in a pregnancy study. Some clones in this sample may be carry-over from other donors' samples. The chain joins TRBV7-2 to TRBJ2-1, with TRBD1 identical over 7 bases. Sample: PBMCs, taken in the first trimester of pregnancy. The DNA for the CDR3 is TGTGCCAGCAGCTCTAAGGGGGCGAGACAGGGTTACAATGAGCAGTTCTTC. Translated, it gives CASSSKGARQGYNEQFF.